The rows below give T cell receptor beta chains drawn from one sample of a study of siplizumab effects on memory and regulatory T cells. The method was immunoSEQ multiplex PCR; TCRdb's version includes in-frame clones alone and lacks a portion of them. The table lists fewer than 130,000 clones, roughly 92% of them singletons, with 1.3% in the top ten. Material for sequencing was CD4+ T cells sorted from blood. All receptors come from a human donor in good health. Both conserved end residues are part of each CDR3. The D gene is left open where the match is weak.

CDR3nt: TGTGCCAGCAGCCGGGCCACAGATACGCAGTATTTT
CDR3aa: CASSRATDTQYF
d_gene: .
v_gene: TRBV7-8
j_gene: TRBJ2-3

CDR3nt: TGTGCCAGTAGTTTCGGGACCCGAGGCATCGTGGGCACTGAAGCTTTCTTT
CDR3aa: CASSFGTRGIVGTEAFF
d_gene: .
v_gene: TRBV19
j_gene: TRBJ1-1

CDR3nt: TGCAGCGTTGGAGGGGGGGGACACCCGAACACCGGGGAGCTGTTTTTT
CDR3aa: CSVGGGGHPNTGELFF
d_gene: .
v_gene: TRBV29-1
j_gene: TRBJ2-2

CDR3nt: TGCGCCAGCAGATCCGGGACAGGGGACTACGAGCAGTACTTC
CDR3aa: CASRSGTGDYEQYF
d_gene: TRBD1
v_gene: TRBV5-1
j_gene: TRBJ2-7

CDR3nt: TGTGCCAGCGGCCGGGACGGCTACGAGCAGTACTTC
CDR3aa: CASGRDGYEQYF
d_gene: .
v_gene: TRBV7-2
j_gene: TRBJ2-7

CDR3nt: TGTGCCAGCAGCTTATCATATAGCTCCTACAATGAGCAGTTCTTC
CDR3aa: CASSLSYSSYNEQFF
d_gene: .
v_gene: TRBV7-3
j_gene: TRBJ2-1

CDR3nt: TGCGCCAGCAGCTTGGCTAGCGGGGGGGAGACCCAGTACTTC
CDR3aa: CASSLASGGETQYF
d_gene: TRBD2
v_gene: TRBV5-1
j_gene: TRBJ2-5

CDR3nt: TGTGCCAGCAGGCCTACGACCGGCCCCGGCACAGATACGCAGTATTTT
CDR3aa: CASRPTTGPGTDTQYF
d_gene: .
v_gene: TRBV5-5
j_gene: TRBJ2-3

CDR3nt: TGTGCCAGCAGTCCCCGGGTGGAATACTCTGGGGCCAACGTCCTGACTTTC
CDR3aa: CASSPRVEYSGANVLTF
d_gene: .
v_gene: TRBV25-1
j_gene: TRBJ2-6

CDR3nt: TGTGCCACCAGCAGAGTGGGAGTTTTGACTGAAAAACTGTTTTTT
CDR3aa: CATSRVGVLTEKLFF
d_gene: .
v_gene: TRBV15
j_gene: TRBJ1-4

CDR3nt: TGTGCCAGCAGGACAGGGAACGACGCTGAAGCTTTCTTT
CDR3aa: CASRTGNDAEAFF
d_gene: TRBD1
v_gene: TRBV6-1
j_gene: TRBJ1-1

CDR3nt: TGTGCCAGCAGCTCAACCGGGACCCATTCTAACTATGGCTACACCTTC
CDR3aa: CASSSTGTHSNYGYTF
d_gene: .
v_gene: TRBV9
j_gene: TRBJ1-2

CDR3nt: TGTGCCAGCTCACCGAGGCGGGGGGGCCTGACGTACAATGAGCAGTTCTTC
CDR3aa: CASSPRRGGLTYNEQFF
d_gene: TRBD2
v_gene: TRBV18
j_gene: TRBJ2-1

CDR3nt: TGTGCCAGGTTCCGGGCCGACGGCAATCAGCCCCAGCATTTT
CDR3aa: CARFRADGNQPQHF
d_gene: .
v_gene: TRBV6-5
j_gene: TRBJ1-5

CDR3nt: TGCGCCAGCAGCTTGGAGGGTTGGAGGGGGCCCAGGGCCAACGTCCTGACTTTC
CDR3aa: CASSLEGWRGPRANVLTF
d_gene: .
v_gene: TRBV5-1
j_gene: TRBJ2-6

CDR3nt: TGTGCCAGCAGCGCAGGGGGGACAGGTGCCTACTATGGCTACACCTTC
CDR3aa: CASSAGGTGAYYGYTF
d_gene: TRBD1
v_gene: TRBV7-6
j_gene: TRBJ1-2